Shown below are 21 T cell receptor beta chains from a single sample sequenced in a study of beta chain features in type 1 diabetes. Expressed TCRB transcripts were sequenced, since all the RNA that had been isolated was reverse transcribed. The assay was immunoSEQ multiplex PCR, and TCRdb's table has in-frame clones only and misses some. The top ten hold 0.65% of the sample, which has about 140,000 clones, around a tenth seen once. The specimen was central memory CD4+ T cells from blood. These receptors came from a woman between 35 and 50 years old in good health.

This clone was recorded many times. The chain is built from TRBV18 and TRBJ2-6; no definite D call. The germline CDR1 and CDR2 sequences are KGHSH and LQKENI. Trimming removed 0 bases at V and 4 bases at J, with 16 bases between. The CDR3 has 18 amino acids. The CDR3 DNA reads TGTGCCAGCTCACCACCGTATACGGGTACGAGAGGGGCCAACGTCCTGACTTTC. Its translation: CASSPPYTGTRGANVLTF. Variable domain in full (rest from reference TRBV18 and TRBJ2-6): NAGVMQNPRHLVRRRGQEARLRCSPMKGHSHVYWYRQLPEEGLKFMVYLQKENIIDESGMPKERFSAEFPKEGPSILRIQQVVRGDSAAYFCASSPPYTGTRGANVLTFGAGSRLTVL.

This clone was seen a few times. The rearrangement uses TRBV5-1 and TRBJ2-7, with TRBD1 identical over 7 bases. CDR3 length: 16 residues. Germline V gene data show CDR1 as SGHRS and CDR2 as YFSETQ. V lost 6 bases, J lost 4 bases, and 16 bases stayed unmatched. In DNA form, the CDR3 reads TGCGCCAGCACCTTCGGACAGGCCCCCTCGAGTTACGAGCAGTACTTC. Its translation: CASTFGQAPSSYEQYF.

The chain employs TRBV5-1 and TRBJ1-2; 8 bases fit TRBD1. Germline V lookup: CDR1 SGHRS, CDR2 YFSETQ. The junction had 7 bases not matched to a gene; V was cut back by 5 bases and J by 4 bases. The CDR3 covers 14 residues. CDR3 DNA: TGCGCCAGCAGTTCCGGACAGGGAGGCTATGGCTACACCTTC. Protein sequence: CASSSGQGGYGYTF.

This chain joins TRBV9 and TRBJ2-5, with no clear D. Trimming cost V 1 base and J 5 bases, with 12 bases left between them. Per the germline V gene, CDR1 is SGDLS and CDR2 is YYNGEE. The CDR3 runs to 14 residues. The CDR3 sequence is CASSVSSYGETQYF. The CDR3 DNA reads TGTGCCAGCAGCGTATCGAGCTACGGGGAGACCCAGTACTTC.

The sample holds a few counts of this clone. This chain uses TRBV19 with TRBJ2-3, with 7 bases identical to TRBD1. The germline gives CDR1 LNHDA, CDR2 SQIVND (reference sequence). V shed 5 bases and J 5 bases; nucleotides not matched to a gene: 10. This CDR3 has 15 amino acids. The CDR3 sequence is CASSAPGQSLDTQYF. The CDR3, as DNA: TGTGCCAGTAGTGCCCCGGGACAGTCTTTAGATACGCAGTATTTT.

This clone has only a few counts. This chain links TRBV6-5 with TRBJ1-1, with 7 bases that match TRBD1. Trimming took 7 bases from V and 3 from J; bases not matched to a gene: 5. This CDR3 is built from 13 residues. From germline, CDR1 is MNHEY and CDR2 SVGAGI. CDR3 sequence (DNA): TGTGCCAGCACAAAACAGGGGTACACTGAAGCTTTCTTT. This translates into CASTKQGYTEAFF.

This clone was recorded a few times. The chain has TRBV9 and TRBJ1-3; 7 bases match TRBD1. The germline V gene has CDR1 SGDLS and CDR2 YYNGEE. J lost 0 bases, V lost 4 bases, and 10 bases had no gene match. The CDR3 totals 17 residues. This CDR3 is CASSRRDSDYSGNTIYF. Here the CDR3 DNA reads TGTGCCAGCAGCAGACGGGACAGCGACTACTCTGGAAACACCATATATTTT.

This chain connects TRBV5-4 to TRBJ2-5; TRBD1 agrees at 7 bases. J was trimmed by 6 bases and V by 3 bases; bases with no gene match: 8. In germline, CDR1 is SGHNT, CDR2 YYREEE (reference sequence). The CDR3 is made up of 14 amino acids. DNA of the CDR3: TGTGCCAGCAGCTCACAGGGGAGCTCGCAGACCCAGTACTTC. As protein: CASSSQGSSQTQYF.

This clone showed up just a few times. The junction differs from germline at one of its ends, possibly a read error. The V gene is TRBV7-7, the J gene TRBJ2-3; maybe TRBD2 (5 bases). The CDR3 is made up of 15 amino acids. CDR1 and CDR2 (germline): SSHAT, FNYEAQ (reference sequence). CDR3 region: CASSLAPGSTDTQYF. In DNA, the CDR3 is TGTGCTAGCAGCTTAGCGCCGGGGTCCACAGATACGCAGTATTTT.

This clone came up a few times. This chain uses TRBV10-3 with TRBJ2-7; D gene uncertain. The CDR3 is 12 amino acids. The V end lost 8 bases, the J end lost 1 base, and 9 bases lay between the germline ends. CDR1 and CDR2 (germline): ENHRY, SYGVKD. The CDR3 DNA reads as TGTGCCATCCAAAAGGAGTCCTACGAGCAGTACTTC. Amino acid sequence: CAIQKESYEQYF.

V gene TRBV6-5 combines with J gene TRBJ2-7, with 12 nucleotides matching TRBD1. Germline V gene data show CDR1 as MNHEY and CDR2 as SVGAGI. The J segment lost 4 bases and the V segment lost 2 bases, leaving 3 bases of the junction unmatched. CDR3 size: 15 residues. CDR3 sequence reads: CASSYRDRGLYEQYF. The CDR3 nucleotides read TGTGCCAGCAGTTACAGGGACAGGGGGCTTTACGAGCAGTACTTC.

This clone came up a few times. The chain has TRBV5-1 and TRBJ2-5, with D possibly matching TRBD1 (6 bases). The germline CDR1 and CDR2 sequences are SGHRS and YFSETQ. Trimming removed 4 bases from V and 0 bases from J, with 10 bases in between. This CDR3 region has 14 residues. The CDR3 protein is CASSGGHDQETQYF. CDR3 DNA sequence: TGCGCCAGCAGCGGGGGACACGACCAAGAGACCCAGTACTTC.

This clone was counted ten times or more. This chain links TRBV7-9 with TRBJ2-5; maybe TRBD1 (5 bases). Germline V gives CDR1 SEHNR, CDR2 FQNEAQ (reference sequence). CDR3 length: 13 amino acids. V lost 4 bases, J lost 2 bases, and 8 bases lay in between. In DNA, the CDR3 is TGTGCCAGCAGCTCGACAGAACAAGAGACCCAGTACTTC. Amino acid sequence: CASSSTEQETQYF.

J is TRBJ1-3 and V is TRBV6-1; maybe TRBD1 (6 bases). The CDR3 is made up of 17 amino acids. Germline CDR1 is MNHNS and CDR2 is SASEGT. V gave up 2 bases and J gave up 0 bases, with 14 bases separating them. The CDR3 DNA reads as TGTGCCAGCAGTGAAAGTGGGGGACACGTCTCTGGAAACACCATATATTTT. Amino acids: CASSESGGHVSGNTIYF.

The rearrangement uses TRBV19 and TRBJ2-4; 8 nucleotides match TRBD2. The germline V gene encodes CDR1 LNHDA and CDR2 SQIVND (reference sequence). J gave up 3 bases and V 6 bases, and 10 bases lay outside the gene matches. The CDR3 has 16 amino acids. The CDR3 protein is CASSDDGRAVKNIQYF. The DNA for the CDR3 is TGTGCCAGTAGCGACGACGGGAGGGCGGTCAAAAACATTCAGTACTTC.

The CDR3: CASSSPESSYEQYF. For the CDR3, the DNA is TGTGCCAGCAGTTCCCCCGAGAGCTCCTACGAGCAGTACTTC. The V gene is TRBV6-6, the J gene TRBJ2-7; D unresolved. Trimming took off 4 bases at V and 0 bases at J, with 10 bases between the two ends. The germline V gene encodes CDR1 MNHNY and CDR2 SVGAGI (reference sequence). The CDR3 is 14 amino acids.

This clone was observed a few times. This chain connects TRBV6-5 to TRBJ1-2; D is unresolved. The germline V gene encodes CDR1 MNHEY and CDR2 SVGAGI. The CDR3 is made up of 13 amino acids. The V and J ends lost 0 bases and 6 bases respectively, with 8 bases between them. The CDR3: CASSYSTGNGYTF. The DNA for the CDR3 is TGTGCCAGCAGTTACTCGACGGGAAATGGCTACACCTTC.

In its sample, this clone was seen a few times. This chain uses TRBV27 with TRBJ1-5; 7 nucleotides agree with TRBD1. The CDR3 length is 14 residues. V gave up 6 bases and J gave up 2 bases; unmatched junction bases: 4. In germline, CDR1 is MNHEY, CDR2 SMNVEV (reference sequence). The CDR3 DNA reads as TGTGCCAGCAGAGAAGACAGGGGCAATCAGCCCCAGCATTTT. Translation gives CASREDRGNQPQHF.

A few counts support this clone. The CDR3 DNA reads as TGCGCCAGCAGCCTCGGACTAGCGGACCAAGAGACCCAGTACTTC. Protein sequence: CASSLGLADQETQYF. The chain joins TRBV5-1 to TRBJ2-5, with 10 bases matching TRBD2. The CDR3 consists of 15 residues. CDR1 SGHRS and CDR2 YFSETQ come from the germline V gene. V was pared by 4 bases and J by 0 bases, with 3 bases of the junction left unmatched.

V is TRBV7-2 and J is TRBJ1-5, with 7 bases identical to TRBD1. This CDR3 contains 14 residues. CDR1 is SGHTA, CDR2 FQGNSA, per germline. Germline trimming cut 1 base from V and 9 bases from J; bases unmatched to any gene: 6. The CDR3: CASSLGQGQRPQHF. In nucleotides, the CDR3 is TGTGCCAGCAGCTTAGGACAGGGCCAACGGCCCCAGCATTTT.

V and J are TRBV10-3 and TRBJ2-7; a weak D match, TRBD1 (5 bases). V lost 0 bases and J lost 2, with 11 bases in between. Germline CDR1 reads ENHRY; CDR2 reads SYGVKD. The CDR3 extends over 15 amino acids. The CDR3 sequence: CAISESMGQAYEQYF. The CDR3 DNA follows: TGTGCCATCAGTGAGTCGATGGGGCAGGCCTACGAGCAGTACTTC.